This T cell receptor (beta chain) is from a study of cytomegalovirus exposure and HLA in healthy donors. Both 60 Vbeta primers and 13 Jbeta primers went into the PCR. Profiled with immunoSEQ multiplex PCR; TCRdb holds only in-frame clones, not every one. Of around 37,000 clones listed, 70% to 85% are singletons. Despite likely unrecorded immune exposures, the donors were nominally healthy at the time of sampling. Looked up from germline, CDR1 is SGHNT and CDR2 is YENEEA. This CDR3 has 15 residues. V was cut by 5 bases and J by 6 bases, with 16 bases left in between. Sequenced material: PBMCs. V usage is TRBV11-3 and J usage is TRBJ2-2, with a possible D match to TRBD1 (5 bases). This sequence was found in a man younger than 40 in good health and CMV-seronegative. The CDR3 reads CASSPPDSKAGELFF. CDR3 bases: TGTGCCAGCAGCCCCCCCGACAGTAAGGCCGGGGAGCTGTTTTTT.